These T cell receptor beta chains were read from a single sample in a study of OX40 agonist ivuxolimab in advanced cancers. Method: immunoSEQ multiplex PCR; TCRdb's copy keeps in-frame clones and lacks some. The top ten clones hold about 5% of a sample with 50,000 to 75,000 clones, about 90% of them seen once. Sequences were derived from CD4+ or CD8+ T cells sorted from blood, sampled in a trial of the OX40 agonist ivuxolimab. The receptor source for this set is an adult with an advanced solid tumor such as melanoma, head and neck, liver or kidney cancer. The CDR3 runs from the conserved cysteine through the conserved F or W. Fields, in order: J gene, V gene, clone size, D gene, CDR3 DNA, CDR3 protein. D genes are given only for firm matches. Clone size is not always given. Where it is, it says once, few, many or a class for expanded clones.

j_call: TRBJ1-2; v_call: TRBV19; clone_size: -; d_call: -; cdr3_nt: TGTGCCAGTAGTATGGGAGGGTTCGGCTACACCTTC; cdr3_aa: CASSMGGFGYTF
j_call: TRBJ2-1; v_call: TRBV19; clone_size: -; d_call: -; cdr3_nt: TGTGCCAGTAGAGTCGGGGAAAACAATGAGCAGTTCTTC; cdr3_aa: CASRVGENNEQFF
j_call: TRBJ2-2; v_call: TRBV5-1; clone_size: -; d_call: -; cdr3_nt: TGCGCCAGCAGGCTAAGCGAGACTAACACCGGGGAGCTGTTTTTT; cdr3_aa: CASRLSETNTGELFF
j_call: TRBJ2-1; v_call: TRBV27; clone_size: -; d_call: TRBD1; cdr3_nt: TGTGCCAGCAGTCCCGACAGGGGGCCGTATGAGCAGTTCTTC; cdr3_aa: CASSPDRGPYEQFF
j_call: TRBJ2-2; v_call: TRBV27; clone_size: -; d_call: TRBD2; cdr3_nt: TGTGCCAGCAGTTTATTGGGACTAGGCAGCACCGGGGAGCTGTTTTTT; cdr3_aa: CASSLLGLGSTGELFF
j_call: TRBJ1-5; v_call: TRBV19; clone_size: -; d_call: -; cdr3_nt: TGTGCCAGTGCCACTGAGGGCAATCAGCCCCAGCATTTT; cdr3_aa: CASATEGNQPQHF
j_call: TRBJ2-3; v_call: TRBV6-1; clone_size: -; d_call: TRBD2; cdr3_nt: TGTGCCACCACGGGAGGACTGCTAACGGGAGATACGCAGTATTTT; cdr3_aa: CATTGGLLTGDTQYF
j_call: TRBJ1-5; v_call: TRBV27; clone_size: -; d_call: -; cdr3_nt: TGTGCCAGCAGACGGGACGGAGCTAAGACCCAGCATTTT; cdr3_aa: CASRRDGAKTQHF
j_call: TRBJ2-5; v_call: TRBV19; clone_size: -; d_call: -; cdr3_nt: TGTGCCAGTCCGAGGGGCCGGGAGACCCAGTACTTC; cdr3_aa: CASPRGRETQYF
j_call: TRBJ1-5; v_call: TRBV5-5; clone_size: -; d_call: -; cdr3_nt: TGTGCCAGCAGCTTTATGGGGGTACAGCCCCAGCATTTT; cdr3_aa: CASSFMGVQPQHF
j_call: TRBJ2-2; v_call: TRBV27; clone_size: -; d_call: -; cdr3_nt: TGTGCCAGCAGTTTATCAACGCCCGGGGAGCTGTTTTTT; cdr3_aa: CASSLSTPGELFF
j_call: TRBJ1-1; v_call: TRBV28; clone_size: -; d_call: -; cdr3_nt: TGTGCCAGCAGCCTGAGTGTCACTGAAGCTTTCTTT; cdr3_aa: CASSLSVTEAFF
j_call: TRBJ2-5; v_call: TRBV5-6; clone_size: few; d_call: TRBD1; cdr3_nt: TGTGCCAGCAGCTTTGACAGGGGGCTGGAGACCCAGTACTTC; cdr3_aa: CASSFDRGLETQYF
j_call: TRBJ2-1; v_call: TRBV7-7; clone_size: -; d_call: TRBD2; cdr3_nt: TGTGCTAGCAGCTTAGACGGACTAGCGGGAAATGAGCAGTTCTTC; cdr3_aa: CASSLDGLAGNEQFF
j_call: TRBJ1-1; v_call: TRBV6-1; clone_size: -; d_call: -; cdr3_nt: TGTGCCAGCAGCCTGACCGGGACGGTGAACACTGAAGCTTTCTTT; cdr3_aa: CASSLTGTVNTEAFF
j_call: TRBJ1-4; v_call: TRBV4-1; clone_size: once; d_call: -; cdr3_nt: TGCGCCAGCAGCCAGGCCGGGACACGCGGGAAACTGTTTTTT; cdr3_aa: CASSQAGTRGKLFF
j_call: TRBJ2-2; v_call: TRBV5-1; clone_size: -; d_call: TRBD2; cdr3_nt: TGCGCCAGCAGCCGGACTAGCTTAAACACCGGGGAGCTGTTTTTT; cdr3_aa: CASSRTSLNTGELFF
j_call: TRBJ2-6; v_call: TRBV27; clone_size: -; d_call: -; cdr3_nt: TGTGCCAGCAGTATGGGACGGATCTCTGGGGCCAACGTCCTGACTTTC; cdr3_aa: CASSMGRISGANVLTF
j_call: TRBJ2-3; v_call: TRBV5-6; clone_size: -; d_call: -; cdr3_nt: TGTGCCAGCAGCTCTTCCAATACGCAGTATTTT; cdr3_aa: CASSSSNTQYF
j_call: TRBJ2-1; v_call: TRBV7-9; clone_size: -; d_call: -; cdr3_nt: TGTGCCAGCAGCTCCTCTTCCGACGCTGTGGCACTCCTTGACAATGAGCAGTTCTTC; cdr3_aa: CASSSSSDAVALLDNEQFF
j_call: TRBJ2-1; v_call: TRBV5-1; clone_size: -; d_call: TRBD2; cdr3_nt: TGCGCCAGCAGCCCAGGACTAGCGGGCTCCGAAGGGGTCGAGCAGTTCTTC; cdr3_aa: CASSPGLAGSEGVEQFF
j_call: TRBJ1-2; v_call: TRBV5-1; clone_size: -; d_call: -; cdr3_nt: TGCGCCAGCAACCCTGTTACGGGGGCCTCATCCTATGGCTACACCTTC; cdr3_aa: CASNPVTGASSYGYTF
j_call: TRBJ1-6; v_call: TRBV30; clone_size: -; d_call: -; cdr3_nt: TGTGCCTGGAGTGGACAGGCCCCCCTCTACTCCCTCCACTTT; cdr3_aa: CAWSGQAPLYSLHF
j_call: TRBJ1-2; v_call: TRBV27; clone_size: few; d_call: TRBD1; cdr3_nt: TGTGCCAGCAGTACCCCAGGGGGCTTTTGGGGCTACACCTTC; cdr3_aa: CASSTPGGFWGYTF
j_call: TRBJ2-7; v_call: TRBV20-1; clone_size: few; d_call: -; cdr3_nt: TGCAGTGCTAGACGCAACTACGAGCAGTACTTC; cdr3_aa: CSARRNYEQYF
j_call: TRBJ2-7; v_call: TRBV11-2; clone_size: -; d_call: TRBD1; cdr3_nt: TGTGCCAGCAGCTTAGGAGGTGGGGGGACAGGAGCCTACGAGCAGTACTTC; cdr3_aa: CASSLGGGGTGAYEQYF
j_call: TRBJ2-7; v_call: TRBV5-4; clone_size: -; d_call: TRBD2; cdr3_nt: TGTGCCAGCAGCCGCGGGAGGGAGACCTACGAGCAGTACTTC; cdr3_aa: CASSRGRETYEQYF
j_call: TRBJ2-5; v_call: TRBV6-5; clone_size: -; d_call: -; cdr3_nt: TGTGCCAGCAGTTACGGGCAGGGTGACACGGAGACCCAGTACTTC; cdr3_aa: CASSYGQGDTETQYF
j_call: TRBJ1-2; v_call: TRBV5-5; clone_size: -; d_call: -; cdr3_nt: TGTGCCAGCAGCGTTCCGGGGTCTTCCAACTATGGCTACACCTTC; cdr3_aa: CASSVPGSSNYGYTF
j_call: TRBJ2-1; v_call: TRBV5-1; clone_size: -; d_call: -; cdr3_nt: TGCGCCAGCAGCTTGGGAACAGCAAACAATGAGCAGTTCTTC; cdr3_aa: CASSLGTANNEQFF
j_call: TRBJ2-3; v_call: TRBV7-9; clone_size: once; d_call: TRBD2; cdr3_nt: TGTGCCAGCAGCTTAGAGAGGGGACTAGCGGGAGCTGGGGATACGCAGTATTTT; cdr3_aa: CASSLERGLAGAGDTQYF